This is a list of T cell receptor beta chains from one sample in a study of control samples from healthy donors and cancer patients. Profiled with immunoSEQ multiplex PCR; TCRdb holds only in-frame clones, not every one. Of approximately 120,000 clones listed, about 90% are singletons. Sequenced: blood. The receptors come from a man aged 18 to 29 in good health. Each CDR3 is given with its conserved first and last residue. Each record gives: CDR3 length, V gene, clone size, D gene, J gene, CDR3 protein, CDR3 DNA. D genes are given only for firm matches. Not every row has a clone size; where given, it reads once, few, many or a size class.

>13|TRBV4-1|.|.|TRBJ2-5
CASSRTGFETQYF
TGCGCCAGCAGCCGAACAGGGTTCGAGACCCAGTACTTC
>13|TRBV19|.|.|TRBJ2-1
CASTLGDPNEQFF
TGTGCCAGTACACTGGGGGACCCCAATGAGCAGTTCTTC
>10|TRBV20-1|.|.|TRBJ1-1
CSARNTEAFF
TGCAGTGCTAGAAACACTGAAGCTTTCTTT
>14|TRBV6-2/TRBV6-3|few|.|TRBJ2-7
CASSNTIGGHEQYF
TGTGCCAGCAGTAATACCATCGGGGGGCACGAGCAGTACTTC
>17|TRBV24-1|.|TRBD1|TRBJ2-1
CATSDSRDRGLKGEQFF
TGTGCCACCAGTGATAGTCGGGACAGGGGGCTTAAAGGTGAGCAGTTCTTC
>11|TRBV6-6|few|.|TRBJ1-2
CASSYKEGYTF
TGTGCCAGCAGTTACAAGGAGGGCTACACCTTC
>15|TRBV6-5|.|.|TRBJ2-6
CASSYYVSGANVLTF
TGTGCCAGCAGTTACTACGTCTCTGGGGCCAACGTCCTGACTTTC
>16|TRBV30|.|TRBD2|TRBJ2-7
CAWTPGGRGSSYEQYF
TGTGCCTGGACTCCCGGTGGGCGGGGGAGCTCCTACGAGCAGTACTTC
>14|TRBV28|.|TRBD1|TRBJ2-7
CASQGQALTYEQYF
TGTGCCAGCCAGGGACAGGCCCTAACCTACGAGCAGTACTTC
>14|TRBV28|.|.|TRBJ2-3
CASSPYQDADTQYF
TGTGCCAGCAGTCCGTACCAGGACGCAGATACGCAGTATTTT
>17|TRBV7-8|.|TRBD2|TRBJ2-7
CASSLVTGAGVPNEQYF
TGTGCCAGCAGCTTAGTGACTGGAGCGGGAGTCCCCAACGAGCAGTACTTC
>15|TRBV29-1|.|TRBD2|TRBJ2-5
CSVATSGSNQETQYF
TGCAGCGTTGCAACTAGCGGGAGTAATCAAGAGACCCAGTACTTC
>14|TRBV19|.|.|TRBJ1-2
CASSILDWNYGYTF
TGTGCCAGTAGTATTTTAGACTGGAACTATGGCTACACCTTC
>17|TRBV5-6|.|.|TRBJ1-1
CASSLSFGSFSNTEAFF
TGTGCCAGCAGCTTGAGTTTCGGCAGTTTCTCGAACACTGAAGCTTTCTTT
>18|TRBV14|.|.|TRBJ1-2
CASSQDSSGRLTNYGYTF
TGTGCCAGCAGCCAAGATAGTTCGGGAAGGCTGACTAACTATGGCTACACCTTC
>14|TRBV9|.|.|TRBJ1-1
CASSATGGNTEAFF
TGTGCCAGCAGCGCTACGGGGGGGAACACTGAAGCTTTCTTT
>15|TRBV15|.|.|TRBJ1-2
CATSRDIRGAYGYTF
TGTGCCACCAGCAGAGACATTCGCGGAGCCTATGGCTACACCTTC
>16|TRBV11-2|.|TRBD1|TRBJ1-1
CASSLLTGTGIGEAFF
TGTGCCAGCAGCTTACTTACCGGGACAGGGATAGGTGAAGCTTTCTTT
>13|TRBV5-1|.|.|TRBJ1-1
CASSLMVNTEAFF
TGCGCCAGCAGCTTGATGGTTAACACTGAAGCTTTCTTT
>16|TRBV7-2|.|TRBD2|TRBJ2-7
CASSLAGGSISYEQYF
TGTGCCAGCAGCTTAGCGGGCGGGAGTATCTCGTACGAGCAGTACTTC
>15|TRBV6-4|few|.|TRBJ2-1
CASSEAGGTHNEQFF
TGTGCCAGCAGTGAGGCCGGGGGGACACACAATGAGCAGTTCTTC
>15|TRBV18|.|TRBD1|TRBJ2-1
CASSPRGQGYNEQFF
TGTGCCAGCTCACCCCGGGGACAGGGGTACAATGAGCAGTTCTTC
>15|TRBV29-1|.|TRBD2|TRBJ2-3
CSVELTSGSTDTQYF
TGCAGCGTTGAGTTGACTAGCGGGAGCACAGATACGCAGTATTTT
>14|TRBV4-3|.|TRBD1|TRBJ1-1
CASRVMQGASEAFF
TGCGCCAGCAGGGTTATGCAGGGGGCCTCTGAAGCTTTCTTT
>15|TRBV28|.|TRBD1|TRBJ2-2
CASSLPGGASGELFF
TGTGCCAGCAGTTTACCAGGGGGCGCCTCCGGGGAGCTGTTTTTT
>18|TRBV7-2|.|TRBD1|TRBJ2-5
CASSFPGTGWGLCETQYF
TGTGCCAGCAGCTTCCCCGGGACAGGGTGGGGATTGTGCGAGACCCAGTACTTC
>12|TRBV10-3|.|.|TRBJ1-2
CAISELEYGYTF
TGTGCCATCAGTGAGTTGGAATACGGCTACACCTTC
>16|TRBV6-2/TRBV6-3|.|.|TRBJ1-5
CASSDKQGWEHQPQHF
TGTGCCAGCAGTGATAAACAGGGTTGGGAACATCAGCCCCAGCATTTT
>12|TRBV10-3|.|.|TRBJ1-2
CAISEGSNGYTF
TGTGCCATCAGTGAAGGGTCGAATGGCTACACCTTC